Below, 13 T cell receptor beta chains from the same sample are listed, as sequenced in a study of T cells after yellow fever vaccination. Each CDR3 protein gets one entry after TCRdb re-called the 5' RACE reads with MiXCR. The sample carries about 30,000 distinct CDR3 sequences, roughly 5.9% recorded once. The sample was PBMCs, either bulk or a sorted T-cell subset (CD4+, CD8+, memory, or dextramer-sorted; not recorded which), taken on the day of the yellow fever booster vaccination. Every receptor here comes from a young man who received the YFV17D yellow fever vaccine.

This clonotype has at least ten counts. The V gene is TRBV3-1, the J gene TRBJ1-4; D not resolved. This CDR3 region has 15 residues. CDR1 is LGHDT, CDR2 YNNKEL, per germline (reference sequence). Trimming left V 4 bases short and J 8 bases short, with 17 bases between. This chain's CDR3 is CASSPVGSRGEKLFF. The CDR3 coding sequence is TGTGCCAGCAGCCCAGTGGGCAGTCGAGGGGAAAAACTGTTTTTT.

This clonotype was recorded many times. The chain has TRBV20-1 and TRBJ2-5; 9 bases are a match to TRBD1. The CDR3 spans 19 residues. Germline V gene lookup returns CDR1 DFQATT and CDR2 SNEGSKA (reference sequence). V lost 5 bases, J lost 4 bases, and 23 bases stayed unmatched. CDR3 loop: CSASPHRGLAGRVAETQYF. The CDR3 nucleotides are TGCAGTGCTTCCCCGCACAGGGGGCTGGCGGGGAGGGTTGCAGAGACCCAGTACTTC.

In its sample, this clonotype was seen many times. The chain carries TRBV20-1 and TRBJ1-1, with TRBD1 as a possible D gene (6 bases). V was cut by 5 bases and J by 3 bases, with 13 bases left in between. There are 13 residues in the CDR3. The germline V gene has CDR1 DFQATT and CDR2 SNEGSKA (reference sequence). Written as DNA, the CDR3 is TGCAGTGCTCGCCGGGACACCTACACTGAAGCTTTCTTT. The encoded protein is CSARRDTYTEAFF.

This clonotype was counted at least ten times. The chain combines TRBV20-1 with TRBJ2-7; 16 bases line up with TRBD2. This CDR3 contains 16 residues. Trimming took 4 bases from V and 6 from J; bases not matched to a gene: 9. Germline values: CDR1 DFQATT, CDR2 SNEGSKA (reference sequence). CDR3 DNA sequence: TGCAGTGCTATGGGACTAGCGGGAGGGCCGGGTTCCGAGCAGTACTTC. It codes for CSAMGLAGGPGSEQYF.

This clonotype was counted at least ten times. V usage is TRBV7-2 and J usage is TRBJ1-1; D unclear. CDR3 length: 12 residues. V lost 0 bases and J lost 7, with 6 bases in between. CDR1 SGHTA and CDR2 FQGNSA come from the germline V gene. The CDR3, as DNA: TGTGCCAGCAGCTTAGCGTGGGGTGAAGCTTTCTTT. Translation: CASSLAWGEAFF.

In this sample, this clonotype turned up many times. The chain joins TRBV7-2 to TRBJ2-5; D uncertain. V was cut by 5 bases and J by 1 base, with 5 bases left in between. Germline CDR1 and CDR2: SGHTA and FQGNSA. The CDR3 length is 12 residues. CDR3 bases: TGTGCCAGCAGCCGCCTCCAAGAGACCCAGTACTTC. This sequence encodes CASSRLQETQYF.

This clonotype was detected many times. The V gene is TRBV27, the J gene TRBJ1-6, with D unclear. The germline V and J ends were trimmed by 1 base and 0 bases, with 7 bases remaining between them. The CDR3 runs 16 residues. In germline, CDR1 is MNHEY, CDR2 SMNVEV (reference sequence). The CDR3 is CASSLFSSSYNSPLHF. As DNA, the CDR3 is TGTGCCAGCAGTTTATTTTCCAGCTCCTATAATTCACCCCTCCACTTT.

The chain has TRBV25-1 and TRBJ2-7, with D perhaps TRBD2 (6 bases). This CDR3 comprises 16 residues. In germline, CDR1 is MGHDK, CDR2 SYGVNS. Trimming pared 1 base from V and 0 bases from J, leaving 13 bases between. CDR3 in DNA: TGTGCCAGCAGTGAATCGGCGGGGACTCTCTCCTACGAGCAGTACTTC. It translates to CASSESAGTLSYEQYF.

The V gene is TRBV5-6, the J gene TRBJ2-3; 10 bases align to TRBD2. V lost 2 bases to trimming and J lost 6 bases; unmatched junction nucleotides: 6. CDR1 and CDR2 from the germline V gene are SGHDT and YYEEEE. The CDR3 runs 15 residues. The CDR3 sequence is CASSLSGRAGDTQYF. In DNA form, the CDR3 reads TGTGCCAGCAGCTTAAGCGGGAGGGCCGGTGATACGCAGTATTTT.

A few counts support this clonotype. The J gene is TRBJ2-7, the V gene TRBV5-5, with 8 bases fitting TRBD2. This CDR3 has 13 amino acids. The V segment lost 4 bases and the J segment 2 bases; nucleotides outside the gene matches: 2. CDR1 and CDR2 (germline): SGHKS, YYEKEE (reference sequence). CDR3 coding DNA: TGTGCCAGCAGCACCGGGGGGGCCTACGAGCAGTACTTC. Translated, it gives CASSTGGAYEQYF. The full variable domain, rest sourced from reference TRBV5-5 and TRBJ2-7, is DAGVTQSPTHLIKTRGQQVTLRCSPISGHKSVSWYQQVLGQGPQFIFQYYEKEERGRGNFPDRFSARQFPNYSSELNVNALLLGDSALYLCASSTGGAYEQYFGPGTRLTVT.

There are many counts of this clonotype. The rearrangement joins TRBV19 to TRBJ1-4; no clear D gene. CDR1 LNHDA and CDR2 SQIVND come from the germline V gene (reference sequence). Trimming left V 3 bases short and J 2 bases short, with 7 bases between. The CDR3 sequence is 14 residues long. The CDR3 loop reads CASSIGWTNEKLFF. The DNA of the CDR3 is TGTGCCAGTAGTATTGGGTGGACTAATGAAAAACTGTTTTTT.

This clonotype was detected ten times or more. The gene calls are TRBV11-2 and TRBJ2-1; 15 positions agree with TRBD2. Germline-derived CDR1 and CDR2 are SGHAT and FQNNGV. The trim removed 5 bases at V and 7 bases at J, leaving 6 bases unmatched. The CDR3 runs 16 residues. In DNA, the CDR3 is TGTGCCAGCAGCCCGGGACTAGCGGGAGGCCAAAATGAGCAGTTCTTC. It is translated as CASSPGLAGGQNEQFF. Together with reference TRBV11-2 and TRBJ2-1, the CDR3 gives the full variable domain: EAGVAQSPRYKIIEKRQSVAFWCNPISGHATLYWYQQILGQGPKLLIQFQNNGVVDDSQLPKDRFSAERLKGVDSTLKIQPAKLEDSAVYLCASSPGLAGGQNEQFFGPGTRLTVL.

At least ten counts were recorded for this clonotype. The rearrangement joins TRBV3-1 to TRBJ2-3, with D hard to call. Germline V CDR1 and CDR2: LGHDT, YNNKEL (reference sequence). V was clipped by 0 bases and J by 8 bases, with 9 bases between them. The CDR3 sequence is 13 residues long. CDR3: CASSQEVLSTQYF. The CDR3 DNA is TGTGCCAGCAGCCAAGAGGTGCTTTCTACGCAGTATTTT.